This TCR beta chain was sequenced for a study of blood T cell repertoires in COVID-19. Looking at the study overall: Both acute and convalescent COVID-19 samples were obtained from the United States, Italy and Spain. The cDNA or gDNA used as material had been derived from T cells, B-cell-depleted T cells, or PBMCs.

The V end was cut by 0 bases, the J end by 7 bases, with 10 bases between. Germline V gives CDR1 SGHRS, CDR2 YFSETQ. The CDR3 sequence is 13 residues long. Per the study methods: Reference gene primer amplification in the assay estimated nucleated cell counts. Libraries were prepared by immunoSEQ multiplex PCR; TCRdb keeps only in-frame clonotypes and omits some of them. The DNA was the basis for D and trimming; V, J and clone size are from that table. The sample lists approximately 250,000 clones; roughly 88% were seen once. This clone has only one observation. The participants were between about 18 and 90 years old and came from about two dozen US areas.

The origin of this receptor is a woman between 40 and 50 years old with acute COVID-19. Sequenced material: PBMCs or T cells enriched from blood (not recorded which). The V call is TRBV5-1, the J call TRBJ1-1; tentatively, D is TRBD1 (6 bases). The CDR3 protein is CASSLAGVGEAFF. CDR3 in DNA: TGCGCCAGCAGCTTGGCAGGGGTTGGTGAAGCTTTCTTT.